The T cell receptor beta chain described here comes from a study of regulatory T cells in long-lasting Graves disease (dated by TCRdb to about 2021). Broadly, across the study: Newly diagnosed Graves' disease patients had taken antithyroid drugs for less than 3 months. Patients with persistent Graves' disease were compared with patients with newly diagnosed Graves' disease using TCR sequencing and RNA sequencing of peripheral blood. TCR sequencing covered some 13 persistent and around 20 newly diagnosed Graves' disease patients, around 35 samples in total. The study was registered as a clinical trial and conducted in China. General findings and caveats noted by the study authors: Persistent disease showed preferential use of TRBV28, TRBJ1-2 and TRBJ2-5, whereas newly diagnosed disease favored TRBV20-1 and TRBJ2-1. The small sample size was acknowledged by the authors as a limitation that may reduce accuracy. Compared with newly diagnosed patients, persistent Graves' disease patients had lower TCR Shannon entropy and fewer highly expanded clones, which suggests clonal expansion. Sequencing and analysis were restricted to the TCR beta chain. Only peripheral blood was studied, because thyroid tissue, the primary lesion, was inaccessible. Persistent patients shared more public clonotypes among themselves (2,741) than newly diagnosed patients did (about 970).

The label giving this sample's time point can be read as: newly diagnosed GD, antithyroid drugs for less than 3 months. RNA was extracted from PBMCs in TRIzol for both TCR sequencing and RNA sequencing. The diagnosis of Graves' disease followed American Thyroid Association guidelines. The patients came from an endocrinology department in Xi'an, China. From each patient, 8 to 10 milliliters of peripheral blood was collected into an EDTA anticoagulant tube. Ficoll Paque Plus density gradient separation was used to isolate PBMCs, and no further T cell sorting was done. RNA quality was checked with an Agilent 2100 Bioanalyzer and agarose gel, and concentration with a NanoDrop 2000. CDR3 length: 15 amino acids, cysteine to phenylalanine. Just the 45-base CDR3 DNA is kept, in frame starting at base 1. Looking up the germline V gene yields CDR1 MNHNS and CDR2 SASEGT. V loses 4 bases of germline sequence and J loses 0 bases, and the interval between the two ends is 12 bases.

The method behind the library was multiplex PCR. Sequencing was carried out with an Illumina HiSeq 4000. TCR beta libraries were built with iRepertoire HTBI primers and Arm-PCR amplification of CDR3 regions. PCR products were gel purified before sequencing. The study's own analysis went as follows. A total of roughly 58 TRBV and about 13 TRBJ segments were identified across samples and were used for gene usage analysis of CDR3 amino acid clonotypes. COPE and FqMerger were used to merge the filtered high-quality paired reads into contigs. BLAST was used to align contigs to IMGT TRBV, TRBD and TRBJ reference genes, with CDR3 defined following IMGT. Clonotypes above 0.1% frequency were classified as highly expanded clones. Shannon entropy served as the measure of repertoire diversity, while the Gini coefficient captured V-J evenness. Clonotypes shared by more than one individual were considered public. The raw public reads went through TCRdb reprocessing: fastp at Q25, MiXCR clone calling, in-frame beta chains kept. Entries are consolidated by CDR3 protein sequence, retaining the most common genes and DNA. TCRdb's processing, not the study's, gives the V and J calls here. For this sample the table gives over 300,000 distinct CDR3 sequences, of which less than 20% were detected only once. Clones ranked in the top ten supply 22% of the sample.

Notes on this clonotype: Its recognized antigen is unknown. No base qualities exist here, and no much larger clone lies one base off it.

This TCR came from a female donor with Graves disease. The sample in question was peripheral blood mononuclear cells (PBMCs), obtained at new diagnosis, from a patient treated with antithyroid drugs. The rearranged segments are TRBV6-1 and TRBJ2-5; the D segment could be TRBD1, given 7 matching bases. In nucleotide form, the sequence is TGTGCCAGCAGTGGCAGGGGGGAAGACCAAGAGACCCAGTACTTC. It translates to CASSGRGEDQETQYF.